The clone carrying this TCR beta chain was found a few times. Its antigen is not identified. Germline values: CDR1 MNHEY, CDR2 SVGAGI. There are 16 residues in the CDR3. V gave up 2 bases and J gave up 5 bases, with 18 bases separating them. Sequencing targeted TCR beta in blood CD8+ and CD4+ T cells. The CD8+ and CD4+ T cells were isolated magnetically using a negative isolation approach, whereas the TEMRA cells were enriched by FACS. The data derive from a study of CD8 T cells in Susac syndrome. Study conclusions and caveats: The study admitted that it had a relatively small number of individuals in its TCR sequencing and HLA analysis.

Reverse transcription of roughly 0.5 to 1 ug RNA used random hexamers. The amplification used immunoSEQ multiplex PCR on TCR beta CDR3; it spanned 54 Vbeta and 13 Jbeta. One entry per CDR3 protein results from TCRdb running MiXCR on the immunoSEQ multiplex PCR reads. The sample lists about 300,000 distinct CDR3 sequences, 65% to 90% occurring once. Sequencing was done on a sample of CD8+ T cells from PBMCs. This TCR derives from a human donor with multiple sclerosis. This sequence joins TRBV6-5 and TRBJ1-1, with a tentative D call TRBD1 (6 bases). CDR3 amino acids: CASSYHNRVQATEAFF. CDR3 DNA: TGTGCCAGCAGTTACCACAACAGGGTTCAAGCGACTGAAGCTTTCTTT.